Here is one T cell receptor beta chain with its context. Individuals aged roughly 18 to 95 years were recruited from 24 US areas. Donors in Cohort 3 who had recovered were those with two negative PCRs, healthcare professional clearance, or resolution of their symptoms. This table comes from immunoSEQ multiplex PCR, and its TCRdb copy is limited to in-frame clones, with some not included. Counted here are about 200,000 clones, about 80% occurring once; the ten biggest clones make up approximately 15%. This specimen comes from a study of blood T cell repertoires in COVID-19. Study context: PBMCs, B-cell-depleted T cells, or T cells provided the cDNA or gDNA that made up the material.

CDR1 and CDR2 (germline): SNHLY, FYNNEI. This CDR3 region has 14 residues. The ends were cut back, 6 bases at V and 7 bases at J, with 15 bases in the middle. The chain has TRBV2 and TRBJ1-4, with no clear D. This clonotype was sampled from a man aged 40-49 years who had recovered from COVID-19. Sequencing used PBMCs or T cells enriched from blood (not recorded which). CDR3: CASREQNESEKLFF. In DNA form, the CDR3 reads TGTGCCAGCAGGGAACAGAACGAAAGTGAAAAACTGTTTTTT.